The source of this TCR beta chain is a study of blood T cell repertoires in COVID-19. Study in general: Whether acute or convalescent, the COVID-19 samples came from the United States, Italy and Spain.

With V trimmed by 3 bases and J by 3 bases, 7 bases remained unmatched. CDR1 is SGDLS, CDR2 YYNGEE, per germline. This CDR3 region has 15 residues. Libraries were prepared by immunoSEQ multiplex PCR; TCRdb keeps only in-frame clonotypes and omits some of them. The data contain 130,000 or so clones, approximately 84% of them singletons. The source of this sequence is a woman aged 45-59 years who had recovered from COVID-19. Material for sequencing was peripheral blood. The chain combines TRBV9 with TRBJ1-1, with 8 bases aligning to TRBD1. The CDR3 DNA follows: TGTGCCAGCAGCGGACGACAGGGGTGGGACACTGAAGCTTTCTTT. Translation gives CASSGRQGWDTEAFF. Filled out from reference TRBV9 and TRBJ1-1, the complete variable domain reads DSGVTQTPKHLITATGQRVTLRCSPRSGDLSVYWYQQSLDQGLQFLIQYYNGEERAKGNILERFSAQQFPDLHSELNLSSLELGDSALYFCASSGRQGWDTEAFFGQGTRLTVV.